What follows are 13 T cell receptor beta chains derived from one specimen sequenced in a study of T cell changes during pregnancy in multiple sclerosis. Measured with immunoSEQ multiplex PCR; TCRdb has only the in-frame clones, and not every one. The sample lists approximately 9,300 clones; 83% were seen once. Specimen: CD8+ T cells from peripheral blood mononuclear cells, collected in the third trimester of pregnancy. Receptors were obtained from a female donor in good health, enrolled as a control in a pregnancy study.

This chain uses TRBV6-1 with TRBJ2-5, with 14 bases that match TRBD2. Germline CDR1 is MNHNS and CDR2 is SASEGT. V was pared by 5 bases and J by 5 bases, with 4 bases of the junction left unmatched. The CDR3 consists of 15 residues. The CDR3 DNA sequence: TGTGCCAGCAGTCCGACTAGCGGGGGGGCCGAGACCCAGTACTTC. Protein: CASSPTSGGAETQYF.

This sequence joins TRBV19 and TRBJ1-1; D gene unclear. Trimming removed 3 bases from V and 0 bases from J, with 8 bases in between. CDR3 size: 14 residues. Germline-derived CDR1 and CDR2 are LNHDA and SQIVND (reference sequence). The CDR3, as DNA: TGTGCCAGTAGTATTGGCAATTTGAACACTGAAGCTTTCTTT. Amino acids: CASSIGNLNTEAFF.

The sample holds one count of this clone. The genes are TRBV7-6 and TRBJ2-5; D is perhaps TRBD1 (6 bases). The V gene's germline CDR1 is SGHVS and CDR2 FNYEAQ. The V and J ends lost 3 bases and 4 bases respectively, with 18 bases between them. The length of the CDR3 is 16 residues. The CDR3: CASSFSSTGPGETQYF. DNA of the CDR3: TGTGCCAGCAGCTTTTCCTCGACAGGCCCCGGAGAGACCCAGTACTTC.

This clone was picked up a small number of times. The chain couples TRBV6-4 to TRBJ2-6; a weak D match, TRBD1 (5 bases). This CDR3 is built from 15 residues. Germline CDR1 reads MRHNA; CDR2 reads SNTAGT. V was trimmed by 2 bases and J by 0 bases, leaving 5 bases between them. CDR3 sequence: CASSDGHSGANVLTF. The CDR3 DNA sequence: TGTGCCAGCAGTGACGGACACTCTGGGGCCAACGTCCTGACTTTC.

V and J are TRBV7-7 and TRBJ2-3, with D perhaps matching TRBD2 (6 bases). The CDR3 loop spans 13 amino acids. Germline lookup yields CDR1 SSHAT and CDR2 FNYEAQ (reference sequence). Written as DNA, the CDR3 is TGTGCTAGCGCGGGGTCAAACACAGATACGCAGTATTTT. Translated, it gives CASAGSNTDTQYF.

The gene calls are TRBV6-6 and TRBJ2-2; tentative D call: TRBD1 (6 bases). This CDR3 region has 16 residues. Deletions cut 6 bases from V and 5 bases from J, with 19 bases between. Germline lookup yields CDR1 MNHNY and CDR2 SVGAGI (reference sequence). As DNA, the CDR3 is TGTGCCAGCAGCCCTATTCAGGGGTGGAATACCGGGGAGCTGTTTTTT. Translated, it gives CASSPIQGWNTGELFF.

The chain combines TRBV27 with TRBJ2-5; D is possibly TRBD2 (7 bases). Germline assignment: CDR1 MNHEY and CDR2 SMNVEV (reference sequence). CDR3 length: 14 residues. V gave up 6 bases and J gave up 4 bases, with 15 bases separating them. CDR3 residues: CASRGRGGRETQYF. The CDR3 DNA sequence: TGTGCCAGCAGGGGGAGGGGGGGGCGAGAGACCCAGTACTTC.

This clone has a handful of counts. The chain uses TRBV4-1 and TRBJ1-1; tentatively, D is TRBD1 (5 bases). Trimming took off 4 bases at V and 4 bases at J, with 10 bases between the two ends. This CDR3 is 13 amino acids long. Germline CDR1 reads MGHRA; CDR2 reads YSYEKL. The CDR3 spells CASSRGLGTEAFF. The CDR3 coding sequence is TGCGCCAGCAGCCGGGGCCTGGGCACTGAAGCTTTCTTT.

The J gene is TRBJ1-2, the V gene TRBV20-1; no definite D call. The CDR3 totals 11 residues. Trimming removed 1 base at V and 6 bases at J, with 6 bases between. Germline CDR1 reads DFQATT; CDR2 reads SNEGSKA (reference sequence). DNA of the CDR3: TGCAGTGCTAGAGGGCCGAATGGCTACACCTTC. Protein: CSARGPNGYTF.

The rearrangement joins TRBV4-2 to TRBJ2-1, with a possible D match to TRBD2 (5 bases). Germline CDR1 and CDR2: LGHNA and YNFKEQ. The length of the CDR3 is 13 residues. V lost 4 bases, J lost 13 bases, and 17 bases lay in between. CDR3 loop: CASSPTMERGQFF. The CDR3 DNA follows: TGTGCCAGCAGCCCGACAATGGAACGGGGACAGTTCTTC.

V and J are TRBV15 and TRBJ1-1, with 8 positions matching TRBD1. V gave up 4 bases and J gave up 5 bases; unmatched junction bases: 9. The germline V gene has CDR1 LNHNV and CDR2 YYDKDF (reference sequence). This CDR3 spans 15 amino acids. The CDR3 coding sequence is TGTGCCACCAGCACCGGACAGGGAGAAGTGACTGAAGCTTTCTTT. This translates into CATSTGQGEVTEAFF.

The chain joins TRBV5-1 to TRBJ2-7, with D hard to call. V lost 0 bases to trimming and J lost 7 bases, with 11 bases between them. The CDR3 is 13 amino acids. Germline V gives CDR1 SGHRS, CDR2 YFSETQ. The CDR3, as DNA: TGCGCCAGCAGCTTGGTCCCCTACGAGGAGCAGTACTTC. Translated, it gives CASSLVPYEEQYF.

This chain uses TRBV10-3 with TRBJ2-1, with a weak D call TRBD2 (6 bases). The CDR3 runs to 16 residues. The V end lost 6 bases, the J end lost 0 bases, and 15 bases lay between the germline ends. Germline V CDR1 and CDR2: ENHRY, SYGVKD. Written as DNA, the CDR3 is TGTGCCATCAGCGAGGGTAGCGGTAGCTCCTACAATGAGCAGTTCTTC. Its translation: CAISEGSGSSYNEQFF.